The 9 T cell receptor beta chains given below trace back to one sample, sequenced in a study of T cells after yellow fever vaccination. TCRdb reprocessed the 5' RACE reads with MiXCR, giving one entry per CDR3 protein. This sample yields about 340,000 distinct CDR3 sequences, of which roughly 4.3% are seen a single time; approximately 25% belongs to the top ten. Specimen: PBMCs, collected 5 days after the yellow fever booster vaccination. These receptors all come from a man between 18 and 35 years old who received the YFV17D yellow fever vaccine.

This clonotype came up many times. The chain is built from TRBV5-4 and TRBJ1-2, with D maybe TRBD1 (6 bases). CDR3 size: 13 residues. The V gene lost 1 base and the J gene lost 8 bases, with 12 bases spanning the gap. Germline V gene data show CDR1 as SGHNT and CDR2 as YYREEE (reference sequence). CDR3 amino acids: CASSLLQGVGYTF. Written as DNA, the CDR3 is TGTGCCAGCAGCTTGTTACAGGGTGTGGGCTACACCTTC. Using reference TRBV5-4 and TRBJ1-2 for the parts outside the CDR3, the full variable domain is ETGVTQSPTHLIKTRGQQVTLRCSSQSGHNTVSWYQQALGQGPQFIFQYYREEENGRGNFPPRFSGLQFPNYSSELNVNALELDDSALYLCASSLLQGVGYTFGSGTRLTVV.

Many counts were recorded for this clonotype. V is TRBV7-3 and J is TRBJ2-3, with D unresolved. V was shortened by 5 bases and J by 4 bases, with 13 bases between the two germline ends. Germline loops: CDR1 SGHTA, CDR2 FQGTGA. The CDR3 loop spans 14 amino acids. The CDR3 reads CASSLWIGPDTQYF. DNA for the CDR3: TGTGCCAGCAGCCTCTGGATTGGCCCAGATACGCAGTATTTT.

This clonotype has more than one count but fewer than ten. J is TRBJ1-2 and V is TRBV24-1, with a weak D call TRBD1 (5 bases). This CDR3 spans 14 amino acids. CDR1 and CDR2 from the germline V gene are KGHDR and SFDVKD. Trimming stripped 9 bases from V and 2 bases from J, with 15 bases between. CDR3 region: CATSPQGSNYGYTF. The CDR3, as DNA: TGTGCCACCTCCCCCCAGGGATCAAACTATGGCTACACCTTC.

This clonotype has at least ten counts. This chain links TRBV20-1 with TRBJ2-3, with a tentative D call TRBD1 (6 bases). Germline V gene sequence: CDR1 DFQATT, CDR2 SNEGSKA (reference sequence). V was pared by 0 bases and J by 1 base, with 8 bases between. CDR3 length: 14 amino acids. The CDR3 nucleotides are TGCAGTGCTAGAGAAGGGGGTCGCACAGATACGCAGTATTTT. Translated: CSAREGGRTDTQYF.

At least ten counts were recorded for this clonotype. The chain recombines TRBV12-3 or TRBV12-4 with TRBJ2-2, with TRBD1 identical over 8 bases. With 6 bases clipped from V and 1 base from J, the junction kept 10 bases outside the gene matches. CDR3 length equals 17 residues. The CDR3 here is CASRPPTGQGNTGELFF. In DNA, the CDR3 is TGTGCCAGCAGGCCACCCACTGGACAGGGGAACACCGGGGAGCTGTTTTTT.

The V gene is TRBV27, the J gene TRBJ2-5, with 7 bases that match TRBD1. After removal of 3 bases from V and 1 base from J, the junction contained 8 bases not matched to a gene. The CDR3 contains 16 residues. Germline V gene lookup returns CDR1 MNHEY and CDR2 SMNVEV (reference sequence). As DNA, the CDR3 is TGTGCCAGCAGTTTTCGGCAGGGGGTTACCCAAGAGACCCAGTACTTC. Residues: CASSFRQGVTQETQYF.

This clonotype was counted many times. The V and J genes are TRBV7-8 and TRBJ1-4; D not certain. CDR1 is SGHVS and CDR2 is FQNEAQ in the germline V gene. Trimming took off 2 bases at V and 8 bases at J, with 9 bases between the two ends. This CDR3 comprises 13 residues. CDR3 in amino acids: CASSLRIGEKLFF. CDR3 in DNA: TGTGCCAGCAGCTTAAGAATCGGAGAAAAACTGTTTTTT.

The chain recombines TRBV5-1 with TRBJ2-5; 10 bases agree with TRBD1. Unmatched junction bases numbered 8, after V lost 2 bases and J lost 4 bases. Germline CDR1 SGHRS, CDR2 YFSETQ. The CDR3 runs 16 residues. DNA of the CDR3: TGCGCCAGCAGCTTAGAGGGGACAGGGGATGGAGAGACCCAGTACTTC. Encoded protein: CASSLEGTGDGETQYF.

This chain connects TRBV19 to TRBJ1-2; 9 nucleotides match TRBD1. Trimming cost V 5 bases and J 7 bases; bases outside gene matches: 8. Germline V CDR1 and CDR2: LNHDA, SQIVND (reference sequence). CDR3 length: 14 amino acids. CDR3 DNA sequence: TGTGCCAGTAGTCCCCGACAGGGGGTATTTGGCTACACCTTC. Translated: CASSPRQGVFGYTF. The whole variable domain, filled in from reference TRBV19 and TRBJ1-2, reads DGGITQSPKYLFRKEGQNVTLSCEQNLNHDAMYWYRQDPGQGLRLIYYSQIVNDFQKGDIAEGYSVSREKKESFPLTVTSAQKNPTAFYLCASSPRQGVFGYTFGSGTRLTVV.